A single T cell receptor beta chain is shown here with its context. It lacks a known antigen. No much larger clone exists at a distance of one base, and base qualities are not known. The data are from a study of cytomegalovirus exposure and HLA in healthy donors (TCRdb year 2017). Study-level background: An earlier analysis of approximately 600 of the donors reported 250 to 300 Gb of sequence data and 117 million unique TCR beta sequences from approximately 180 million T cells. An early release covering roughly 600 HLA-typed donors comprised about 290 gigabases of sequencing data and tens of millions of unique TCR sequences. Of the roughly 400 genotyped donors, over 70% fell in the genetic ancestry cluster associated with self-reported Caucasian donors. The study aimed to test whether signatures of past pathogen exposure could be identified by cataloging public T cell receptors. The study profiled the T cell repertoires of more than 500 subjects by immunosequencing and related them to cytomegalovirus serostatus. Besides the first cohort of about 730 subjects, a separate validation cohort made up of roughly 120 different subjects was used. To predict cytomegalovirus infection status, the study brought together high-throughput TCR immunosequencing, statistical association of individual TCRs with disease status, and machine learning. A later analysis re-analyzed previously published TCR beta repertoires from 650 to 800 donors and added high-resolution HLA genotyping to study TCR occurrence patterns. The later analysis used no new phenotypic data to find candidate immune exposures, relying instead on TCR beta sequences and their occurrence across donors. An earlier analysis of approximately 630 of the donors applied high-throughput TCR beta sequencing to assess whether each TCR beta V gene segment acted as functional or pseudogenic. Alongside the repertoire data, information on donor age, sex, ethnicity and CMV serostatus was compiled. A later genetic analysis took genome-wide SNP genotypes for about three fifths of the roughly 700 donors and used that subset as a discovery cohort. Every repertoire in the discovery cohort had been generated on one and the same sequencing platform. HLA typing included class I and class II loci at four-digit resolution. Typing coverage differed by locus: A, B, C, DRB1 and DQB1 were typed in roughly 629-640 donors, DQA1 in 522, DPA1 in around 600, and DPB1 in approximately 450. Roughly five DR-DQ haplotypes were handled as single units for association and clustering because linkage in the cohort was strong. Among 300 to 500 genotyped donors of the cohort, an average of approximately 200,000 unique TCR beta nucleotide sequences was sequenced per donor, of which about 19% were non-productive.

Study-wide conclusions, independent of this receptor: The sequencing pipeline was judged likely to have produced a cluster of highly shared sequence variants as a technical artifact. A later genetic analysis reported fewer N-insertions in productive TCRs among donors in an Asian-associated ancestry cluster than the roughly 700-donor mean. In this cohort, only TCR beta chains were sequenced, and detectable features were limited by the absence of alpha or paired-chain data. Because counts were too low, seventeen rarely observed V segments, including chromosome 9 orphons, were excluded from the earlier analysis of around 590 of the donors. According to a later analysis, parvovirus B19, influenza, CMV and Epstein-Barr virus appeared linked to several top co-occurrence clusters. When HLA alleles, especially DR and DQ, strongly co-occurred, TCR associations were difficult to assign to individual alleles. A later analysis found that TCR association rates varied across HLA loci, with DRB1 alleles showing the most associated TCRs and HLA-C alleles the fewest. It was suggested by the authors that the approach could potentially be generalized to other disease states and immunological phenotypes. Linkage disequilibrium might explain the correlated functional status among segregating V segments, but an unknown experimental factor could not be ruled out. While some public TCRs were present in many individuals, most TCR sequences turned up only very rarely across donors. A further reported finding was that TCR beta sequences accurately predicted the HLA-A and HLA-B alleles for most subjects in the first cohort. V-gene and J-gene trimming of TCR beta chains was associated with a missense DCLRE1C variant in a later genetic analysis, and the association was replicated in an independent cohort. The study gave a list of about 160 TCR beta chains associated with cytomegalovirus. According to a later analysis, most CMV-associated TCR beta chains appeared to be HLA-restricted, and the HLA associations seemed to be driven largely by CMV exposure. Because the 87-base-pair reads could not distinguish some IMGT-functional V segments, including TRBV6-2 and TRBV6-3, those segments were excluded. Compared with equally common non-associated chains, HLA-associated TCR beta chains in a later analysis were more clonally expanded and had lower generation probabilities. The only immune exposure information available for the cohort was CMV serostatus. In vitro tests confirmed that three of the cytomegalovirus-associated TCR beta chains recognize cytomegalovirus antigens. Because HLA typing was missing for some donors at each locus, association tests included only the typed subset. Presence/absence analyses assumed roughly uniform sequencing depth across donors, an assumption that may not hold. In both the original and validation cohorts, the classifier was reported to diagnose cytomegalovirus status with high specificity and sensitivity. An earlier analysis of approximately 570 of the donors showed that most TCR beta V segments appeared in productive rearrangements either about 87% or about 30% of the time, which broadly matched IMGT annotations. Specific HLA alleles were associated with over 15,000 TCR beta sequences at a false discovery rate of 0.05 in a later analysis.

The cohort was made up of 650 to 700 healthy bone marrow donors. At the time of sampling, all cohort members were nominally healthy, though unrecorded immune exposures were likely present. The donor tested CMV seropositive, placing the donor among the roughly 300 seropositive members of the cohort. A peripheral blood sample was collected from each donor, and TCR beta sequencing was performed on peripheral blood mononuclear cells. Genomic DNA was extracted from the blood cell samples with the Qiagen DNeasy Blood Extraction Kit. Measured from the cysteine to the phenylalanine, the CDR3 is 13 residues long. Just the 39-base CDR3 DNA is kept, in frame starting at base 1. V is pruned by 5 bases and J by 9 bases, leaving 5 bases of the junction without a gene match. Based on the germline V gene (reference sequence), the CDR1 and CDR2 sequences are GTSNPN and SVGIG. Library construction relied on the immunoSEQ multiplex PCR assay. For the multiplex PCR, a mixture combining 60 forward primers for TCR Vbeta segments and 13 reverse primers for TCR Jbeta segments was used. Amplification of the CDR3 region of rearranged TCR beta genes was performed with a multiplex PCR assay on genomic DNA. Amplified TCR beta libraries were sequenced as 87-base-pair reads on the Illumina HiSeq System. The authors' pipeline ran thus. In a later analysis, about 80 million unique TCR beta chains were counted across the roughly 610 repertoires, and roughly 11 million of these chains were shared by at least two donors. Raw reads were error-corrected and collapsed into unique sequences with a nearest-neighbor algorithm that merged closely related sequences to remove PCR and sequencing errors. Alignment of CDR3 sequences to IMGT reference sequences was used to assign V, D and J gene segments. For a sequence to be retained, at least a six-nucleotide match to both a V gene segment and a J gene segment was required. A rearrangement counted as productive if the CDR3 had no stop codons and remained in frame with V and J, and every other rearrangement counted as non-productive. CDR3 was defined by IMGT convention, running from the second conserved V-encoded cysteine to the conserved J-encoded phenylalanine. Sequences without an unambiguous match to a single V gene segment were excluded from the earlier analysis of 587 of the donors. An earlier analysis of 587 of the donors called V segments functional above 56.7% productive rearrangements and segregating when the between-donor standard deviation exceeded 5%. To diagnose cytomegalovirus status from the catalog of TCR beta chain sequences, a statistical classification framework was built. In a later analysis, TCR nucleotide sequences were compared against IMGT/GENE-DB human TR gene sequences so that V and J genes could be assigned. A later analysis assigned CDR3 sequences and most-parsimonious VDJ recombination scenarios with the TCRdist pipeline. A later analysis defined each TCR beta chain by its CDR3 amino acid sequence plus V-gene family, and excluded reads lacking a unique V-gene family. As a way to deal with suspected cross-contamination and a sequencing artifact, a later analysis dropped under 600 nucleotide sequences that were highly shared and had low generation probability. In a later analysis, a clonal expansion index for each public chain was calculated from normalized within-repertoire ranks of inferred template counts. Generation probabilities in a later analysis came from a VDJ recombination model fitted to out-of-frame rearrangements, and those results were checked against IGoR. In a later analysis, TCR-TCR, TCR-HLA and TCR-CMV co-occurrence was scored with hypergeometric tests, and a repertoire-size bias correction was applied to TCR pairs. To estimate false discovery rates, a later analysis permuted the HLA or CMV assignments 20 times. A later analysis grouped co-occurring TCRs with DBSCAN, adding TCRdist sequence similarity when clustering within HLA-allele-positive subsets. Repertoires with fewer than 30,000 or more than 120,000 public chains, plus five repertoires with anomalous nucleotide sharing, were excluded from co-occurrence clustering. TCRdb limited this immuneACCESS table to in-frame rearrangements with V and J called. A share of clones is missing; checked studies link under half to unresolved V genes, and the rest is unexplained. V and J calls and clone size follow that table, whereas D and trimming were derived from the DNA. The table for this sample lists 85,000 to 110,000 clones; 79% of them were counted only once. The ten largest clones take up approximately 4% of the sample.

The receptor was isolated from a middle-aged man in good health and CMV-seropositive. The chain joins TRBV30 to TRBJ2-1, and 12 junction bases match TRBD2. Sequencing was performed on PBMCs. The DNA sequence is given as TGTGCCTGGCGACTAGCGGGAGACACTGAGCAGTTCTTC. It codes for CAWRLAGDTEQFF.